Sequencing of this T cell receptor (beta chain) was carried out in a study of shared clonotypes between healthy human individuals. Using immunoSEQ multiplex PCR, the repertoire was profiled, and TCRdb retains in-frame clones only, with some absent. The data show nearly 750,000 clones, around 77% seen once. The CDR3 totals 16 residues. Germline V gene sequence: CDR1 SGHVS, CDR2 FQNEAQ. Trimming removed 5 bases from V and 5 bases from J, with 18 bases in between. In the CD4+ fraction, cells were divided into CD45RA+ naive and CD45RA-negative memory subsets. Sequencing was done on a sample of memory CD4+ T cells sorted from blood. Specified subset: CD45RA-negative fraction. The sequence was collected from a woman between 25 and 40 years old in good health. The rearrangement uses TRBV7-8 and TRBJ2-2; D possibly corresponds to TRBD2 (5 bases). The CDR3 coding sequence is TGTGCCAGCAGCCCGCGCGGACTGCTCACGACCGGGGAGCTGTTTTTT. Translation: CASSPRGLLTTGELFF.